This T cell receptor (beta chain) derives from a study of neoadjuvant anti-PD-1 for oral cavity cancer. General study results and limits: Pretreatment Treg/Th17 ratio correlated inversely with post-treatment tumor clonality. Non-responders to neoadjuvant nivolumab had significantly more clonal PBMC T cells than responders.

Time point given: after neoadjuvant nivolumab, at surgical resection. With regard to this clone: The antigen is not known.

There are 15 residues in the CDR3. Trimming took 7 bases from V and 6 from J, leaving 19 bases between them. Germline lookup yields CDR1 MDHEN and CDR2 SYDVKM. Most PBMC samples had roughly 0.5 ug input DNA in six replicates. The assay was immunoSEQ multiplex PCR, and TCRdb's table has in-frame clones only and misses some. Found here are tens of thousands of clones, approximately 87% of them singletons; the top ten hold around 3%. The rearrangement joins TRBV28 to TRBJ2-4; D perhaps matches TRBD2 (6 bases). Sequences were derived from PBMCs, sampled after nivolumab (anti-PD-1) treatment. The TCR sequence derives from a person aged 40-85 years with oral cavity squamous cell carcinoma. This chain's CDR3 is CASKTSGAQINIQYF. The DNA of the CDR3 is TGTGCCAGCAAAACCTCGGGAGCCCAGATAAACATTCAGTACTTC.